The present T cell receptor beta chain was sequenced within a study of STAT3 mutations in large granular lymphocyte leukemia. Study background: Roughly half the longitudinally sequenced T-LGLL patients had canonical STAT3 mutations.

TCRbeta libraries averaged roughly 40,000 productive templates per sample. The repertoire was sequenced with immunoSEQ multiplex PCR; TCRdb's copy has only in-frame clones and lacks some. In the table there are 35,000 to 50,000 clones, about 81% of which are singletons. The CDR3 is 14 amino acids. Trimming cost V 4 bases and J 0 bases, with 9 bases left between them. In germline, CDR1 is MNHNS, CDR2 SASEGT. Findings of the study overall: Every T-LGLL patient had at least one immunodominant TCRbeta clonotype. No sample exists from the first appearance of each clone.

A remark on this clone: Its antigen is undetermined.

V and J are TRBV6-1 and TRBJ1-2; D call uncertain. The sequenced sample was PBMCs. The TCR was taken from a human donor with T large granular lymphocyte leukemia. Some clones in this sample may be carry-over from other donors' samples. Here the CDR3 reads CASSGFETNYGYTF. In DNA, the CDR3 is TGTGCCAGCAGTGGTTTTGAAACTAACTATGGCTACACCTTC.